This is a list of T cell receptor beta chains from one sample in a study of OX40 agonist ivuxolimab in advanced cancers. Libraries were prepared by immunoSEQ multiplex PCR; TCRdb keeps only in-frame clonotypes and omits some of them. The sample includes fewer than 90,000 clones, roughly nine tenths of them seen just once. This material consisted of CD4+ or CD8+ T cells sorted from blood, taken in a trial of the OX40 agonist ivuxolimab. The receptors shown here come from an adult with an advanced solid tumor such as melanoma, head and neck, liver or kidney cancer. Both conserved end residues are part of each CDR3. A D gene is named only where the DNA matches it firmly. The size of a clone is reported for some rows only, either as once, few or many, or as a class for expanded clones.

v_call	clone_size	j_call	d_call	cdr3_aa	cdr3_nt
TRBV28	-	TRBJ2-5	TRBD2	CASSSALAGGLETQYF	TGTGCCAGCAGTTCCGCACTAGCGGGAGGGCTGGAGACCCAGTACTTC
TRBV6-4	-	TRBJ2-5	-	CASSDSGRVGQETQYF	TGTGCCAGCAGTGACTCTGGCAGGGTAGGCCAAGAGACCCAGTACTTC
TRBV21-1	-	TRBJ2-7	-	CASSDRDTHYEQYF	TGTGCCAGCAGCGACCGGGACACCCATTACGAGCAGTACTTC
TRBV19	-	TRBJ1-5	-	CASREWAARDGNQPQHF	TGTGCCAGTAGAGAATGGGCTGCCCGTGACGGCAATCAGCCCCAGCATTTT
TRBV7-9	-	TRBJ1-6	-	CASSLDNSPLHF	TGTGCCAGCAGCTTGGATAATTCACCCCTCCACTTT
TRBV5-1	-	TRBJ1-1	-	CASSLAGNTEAFF	TGCGCCAGCAGCTTGGCCGGAAACACTGAAGCTTTCTTT
TRBV6-5	-	TRBJ1-1	-	CASSRQLNTEAFF	TGTGCCAGCAGCCGACAGCTGAACACTGAAGCTTTCTTT
TRBV19	once	TRBJ1-3	-	CASSMMASGNTIYF	TGTGCCAGTAGTATGATGGCCTCTGGAAACACCATATATTTT
TRBV5-1	-	TRBJ2-1	-	CASRREGEQFF	TGCGCCAGCAGGAGAGAAGGTGAGCAGTTCTTC
TRBV9	-	TRBJ2-5	-	CASSVVGPPGSETQYF	TGTGCCAGCAGCGTAGTCGGCCCTCCAGGGTCGGAGACCCAGTACTTC
TRBV6-1	-	TRBJ1-1	-	CASREGGGRTEAFF	TGTGCCAGCAGGGAGGGGGGAGGGCGGACTGAAGCTTTCTTT
TRBV7-6	-	TRBJ1-3	TRBD1	CAWGIQGPGNTIYF	TGTGCCTGGGGGATACAGGGGCCTGGAAACACCATATATTTT
TRBV2	-	TRBJ1-3	-	CASRADRTLSGNTIYF	TGTGCCAGCAGGGCTGACCGGACCCTCTCTGGAAACACCATATATTTT
TRBV6-1	-	TRBJ1-2	-	CASSEADQGMTYGYTF	TGTGCCAGCAGTGAAGCGGATCAGGGTATGACCTATGGCTACACCTTC
TRBV29-1	-	TRBJ2-5	-	CSVGHGAETQYF	TGCAGCGTTGGTCACGGGGCGGAGACCCAGTACTTC
TRBV5-1	-	TRBJ1-6	-	CASSLDTNSPLHF	TGCGCCAGCAGCTTGGACACTAATTCACCCCTCCACTTT
TRBV10-3	few	TRBJ1-5	TRBD1	CAISRQGNSNQPQHF	TGTGCCATCAGCAGACAGGGGAATAGCAATCAGCCCCAGCATTTT
TRBV4-2	-	TRBJ2-3	TRBD2	CASSQGTSGGAKDTQYF	TGTGCCAGCAGCCAAGGGACTAGCGGGGGGGCCAAAGATACGCAGTATTTT
TRBV25-1	-	TRBJ1-2	-	CASSDSRYGYTF	TGTGCCAGCAGTGACAGCCGGTATGGCTACACCTTC
TRBV29-1	-	TRBJ1-2	TRBD1	CSVLGDSQGYTF	TGCAGCGTCCTAGGGGACAGTCAAGGCTACACCTTC
TRBV23-1	-	TRBJ2-5	-	CASSQSWVWRETQYF	TGCGCCAGCAGTCAATCGTGGGTGTGGAGGGAGACCCAGTACTTC
TRBV7-2	-	TRBJ2-2	TRBD1	CASSYRDRVAGELFF	TGTGCCAGCAGCTACCGGGACAGGGTGGCCGGGGAGCTGTTTTTT
TRBV28	-	TRBJ1-5	-	CAALKQGRDQPQHF	TGTGCCGCCTTAAAACAGGGTAGGGATCAGCCCCAGCATTTT
TRBV5-1	-	TRBJ1-4	TRBD1	CASSFGQGLEKLFF	TGCGCCAGCAGCTTCGGACAGGGGCTTGAAAAACTGTTTTTT
TRBV19	-	TRBJ1-1	TRBD1	CASSPRQGRGNTEAFF	TGTGCCAGTAGTCCTAGACAGGGACGAGGGAACACTGAAGCTTTCTTT
TRBV6-1	-	TRBJ1-1	-	CASSEAVGTPEAFF	TGTGCCAGCAGTGAAGCGGTTGGGACCCCAGAAGCTTTCTTT
TRBV28	-	TRBJ1-5	TRBD1	CASSPGQGRSNQPQHF	TGTGCCAGCAGTCCAGGACAGGGCAGGAGCAATCAGCCCCAGCATTTT
TRBV2	-	TRBJ2-7	TRBD1	CASRGTVYEQYF	TGTGCCAGCAGGGGGACAGTTTACGAGCAGTACTTC
TRBV6-5	once	TRBJ2-2	-	CASSPFVNTGELFF	TGTGCCAGCAGTCCGTTCGTCAACACCGGGGAGCTGTTTTTT
TRBV27	-	TRBJ1-1	TRBD1	CASSIYGTDNTEAFF	TGTGCCAGCAGTATATACGGGACAGATAACACTGAAGCTTTCTTT
TRBV7-7	-	TRBJ2-1	-	CASSLTRGGNEQFF	TGTGCTAGCAGCCTGACTAGGGGGGGGAATGAGCAGTTCTTC
TRBV5-1	-	TRBJ1-1	-	CASSLSTENTEAFF	TGCGCCAGCAGCTTGTCAACGGAGAACACTGAAGCTTTCTTT
TRBV4-1	-	TRBJ1-4	-	CASSPPGYPNEKLFF	TGCGCCAGCAGCCCCCCAGGGTACCCTAATGAAAAACTGTTTTTT
TRBV5-1	-	TRBJ2-2	TRBD2	CASSLVLADYTGELFF	TGCGCCAGCAGCTTGGTACTAGCGGACTACACCGGGGAGCTGTTTTTT
TRBV7-9	-	TRBJ1-2	-	CASSLGPPDYGYTF	TGTGCCAGCAGCTTAGGCCCGCCGGACTATGGCTACACCTTC
TRBV11-2	-	TRBJ1-2	TRBD1	CASSLDLRTGRGYTF	TGTGCCAGCAGCTTAGATCTAAGGACAGGCCGCGGCTACACCTTC
TRBV28	-	TRBJ2-1	TRBD1	CASSFPGTVLGEQFF	TGTGCCAGCAGTTTCCCCGGGACAGTTCTTGGGGAGCAGTTCTTC
TRBV9	-	TRBJ1-2	TRBD1	CASSVDGGQGFFGYTF	TGTGCCAGCAGCGTCGATGGGGGACAGGGGTTTTTTGGCTACACCTTC
TRBV6-5	once	TRBJ2-1	-	CASSPTGSSYNEQFF	TGTGCCAGCAGTCCCACAGGGAGCTCCTACAATGAGCAGTTCTTC